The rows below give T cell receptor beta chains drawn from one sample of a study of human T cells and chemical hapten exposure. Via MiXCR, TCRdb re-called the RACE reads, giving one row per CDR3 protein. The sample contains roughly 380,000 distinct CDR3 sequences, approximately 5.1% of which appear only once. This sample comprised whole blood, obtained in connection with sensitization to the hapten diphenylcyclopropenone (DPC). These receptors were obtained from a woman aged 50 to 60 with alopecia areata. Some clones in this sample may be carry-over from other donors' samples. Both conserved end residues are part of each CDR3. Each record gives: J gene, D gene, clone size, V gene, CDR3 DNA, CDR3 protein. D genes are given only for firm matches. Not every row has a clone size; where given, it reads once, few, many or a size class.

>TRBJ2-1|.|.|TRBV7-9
TGTGCCAGCAGTCCCTTAAAGGGAGAAACCTACAATGAGCAGTTCTTC
CASSPLKGETYNEQFF
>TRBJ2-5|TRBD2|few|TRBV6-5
TGTGCCAGCAGTTACTCAAAGCGGGGAGAGACCCAGTACTTC
CASSYSKRGETQYF
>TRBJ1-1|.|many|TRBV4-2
TGTGCCAGCAGCCAAGATAAGGGCCTAGAAGCTTTCTTT
CASSQDKGLEAFF
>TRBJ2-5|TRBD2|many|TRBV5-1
TGCGCCAGCAGCTTCCGTTCTGCGAGCGGGGGGAAGGAGACCCAGTACTTC
CASSFRSASGGKETQYF
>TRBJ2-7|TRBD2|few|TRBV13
TGTGCCAGCAGCGCACACAGCGGCGGGGGGCAGACCCCGAGGTCCTACGAGCAGTACTTC
CASSAHSGGGQTPRSYEQYF
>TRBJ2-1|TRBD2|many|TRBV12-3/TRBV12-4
TGTGCCAGCAGTTTATCTAGCGGGAGAGGGAATGAGCAGTTCTTC
CASSLSSGRGNEQFF
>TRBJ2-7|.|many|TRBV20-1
TGCAGTGCTAGAGATCCAGGGAGTCGCGAGCAGTACTTC
CSARDPGSREQYF
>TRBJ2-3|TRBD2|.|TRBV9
TGTGCCAGCAGCGTGAGCGGGGGGACCTCCACAGATACGCAGTATTTT
CASSVSGGTSTDTQYF
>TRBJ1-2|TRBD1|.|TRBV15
TGTGCCACCAGCAGCGGGGGGCCGGGACAGGGGAACTATGGCTACACCTTC
CATSSGGPGQGNYGYTF
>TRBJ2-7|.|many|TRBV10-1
TGCGCCAGCAGTGAGACGCAGGGGATCTCGAAGCACTACTTC
CASSETQGISKHYF
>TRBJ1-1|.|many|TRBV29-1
TGCAGCGTTTGGGGGCGCTTTCCACCTGGGGCTGAAGCTTTCTTT
CSVWGRFPPGAEAFF
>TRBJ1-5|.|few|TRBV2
TGTGCCAGCAGTGAAAGGGCCGATCAGCCCCAGCATTTT
CASSERADQPQHF
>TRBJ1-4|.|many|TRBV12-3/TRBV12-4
TGTGCCAGCAGGTTGGGTAGTCTGGGCGGAGAAAAACTGTTTTTT
CASRLGSLGGEKLFF
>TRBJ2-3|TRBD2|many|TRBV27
TGTGCCAGCAGCTCTAGCGGGGGGGGAGATACGCAGTATTTT
CASSSSGGGDTQYF
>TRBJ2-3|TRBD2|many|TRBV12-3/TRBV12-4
TGTGCCAGCAGTTTACGGCTAGCGGCGTACACAGATACGCAGTATTTT
CASSLRLAAYTDTQYF
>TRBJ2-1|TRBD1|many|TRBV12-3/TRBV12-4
TGTGCCAGCAGCCGCGAAACGACAGGGGGCTCCTACAATGAGCAGTTCTTC
CASSRETTGGSYNEQFF
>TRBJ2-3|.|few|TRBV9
TGTGCCAGCAGCGTAGAAGTGGGCGGTAATACGCAGTATTTT
CASSVEVGGNTQYF
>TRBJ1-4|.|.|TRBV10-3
TGTGCCATCAGTGAAATCCCGGAAAAACTGTTTTTT
CAISEIPEKLFF
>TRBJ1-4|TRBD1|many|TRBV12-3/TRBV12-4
TGTGCCAGCAGTTTACAGGGGGCAGGAGAAAAACTGTTTTTT
CASSLQGAGEKLFF
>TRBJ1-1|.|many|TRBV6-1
TGTGCCAGCAGTCGAACTCAAACAGAGAACACTGAAGCTTTCTTT
CASSRTQTENTEAFF
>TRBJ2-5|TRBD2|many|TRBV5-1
TGCGCCAGCAGCTTGTCGGCTAGCGGGGTAGAGACCCAGTACTTC
CASSLSASGVETQYF
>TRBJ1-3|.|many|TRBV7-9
TGTGCCAGCAGCTTAACCGACTCTGGAAACACCATATATTTT
CASSLTDSGNTIYF
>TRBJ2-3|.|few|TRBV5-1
TGCGCCAGCAGCTTTCGTCGGGCCGAGGCAGATACGCAGTATTTT
CASSFRRAEADTQYF
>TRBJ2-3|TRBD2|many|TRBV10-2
TGCGCCAGTAGCGGGAGCCCAGATACGCAGTATTTT
CASSGSPDTQYF
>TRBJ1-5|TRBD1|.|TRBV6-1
TGTGCCAGCAGTGAAAGACAGGGGGCAAATCAGCCCCAGCATTTT
CASSERQGANQPQHF
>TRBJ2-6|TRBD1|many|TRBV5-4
TGTGCCAGCAGCTCATGGACAGGGCTCAACGTCCTGACTTTC
CASSSWTGLNVLTF
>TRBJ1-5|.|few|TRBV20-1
TGCAGTGCTAGAGATGAGGGGGGCGGTCAGCCCCAGCATTTT
CSARDEGGGQPQHF